A selection of T cell receptor beta chains follows, all from one sample in a study of blood T cell repertoires in COVID-19. Clones were read by immunoSEQ multiplex PCR, and TCRdb kept only the in-frame ones, dropping some. The table has 360,000 or so clones, about nine tenths seen once. The sequenced material came from peripheral blood. The receptors derive from a woman aged 60-75 years with COVID-19, enrolled during active disease. CDR3s include the opening cysteine and the closing phenylalanine or tryptophan. Fields, in order: CDR3 length, clone size, D gene, V gene, J gene, CDR3 protein, CDR3 DNA. The D gene is left open where the match is weak. The size field is filled for only some rows; it gives once, few, many or a size class.

>16|-|TRBD2|TRBV11-3|TRBJ2-3
CASSRAAGVSTDTQYF
TGTGCCAGCAGCCGCGCCGCGGGAGTCAGCACAGATACGCAGTATTTT
>18|-|TRBD2|TRBV11-2|TRBJ2-3
CASSSPGLAGGSTDTQYF
TGTGCCAGCAGCTCCCCCGGACTAGCGGGGGGTAGCACAGATACGCAGTATTTT
>15|-|-|TRBV9|TRBJ1-3
CASSVVPGEGNTIYF
TGTGCCAGCAGCGTAGTCCCAGGGGAAGGAAACACCATATATTTT
>15|once|-|TRBV20-1|TRBJ2-1
CSASKGGETYNEQFF
TGCAGTGCTAGTAAGGGGGGGGAAACCTACAATGAGCAGTTCTTC
>14|many|TRBD1|TRBV6-6|TRBJ1-5
CASSSTGEVQPQHF
TGTGCCAGCAGTTCTACAGGGGAAGTTCAGCCCCAGCATTTT
>17|once|TRBD1|TRBV5-1|TRBJ1-1
CASSRLGQGGMNTEAFF
TGCGCCAGCAGCCGCTTGGGACAGGGTGGGATGAACACTGAAGCTTTCTTT
>22|-|TRBD1|TRBV28|TRBJ1-5
CASSLPYPPGGVQSYSNQPQHF
TGTGCCAGCAGTTTACCCTACCCCCCAGGGGGCGTCCAGTCTTATAGCAATCAGCCCCAGCATTTT
>15|-|-|TRBV6-6|TRBJ2-7
CASSYSRTGRYEQYF
TGTGCCAGCAGTTACTCGAGAACAGGCAGGTACGAGCAGTACTTC
>14|-|TRBD1|TRBV5-1|TRBJ1-1
CASSVTGGSTEAFF
TGCGCCAGCAGCGTGACAGGGGGATCGACTGAAGCTTTCTTT
>15|-|TRBD1|TRBV3-1/TRBV3-2|TRBJ2-7
CASSQRGQGAYEQYF
TGTGCCAGCAGCCAACGTGGACAGGGGGCGTACGAGCAGTACTTC
>14|-|TRBD1|TRBV9|TRBJ1-2
CASSADRVGHGYTF
TGTGCCAGCAGCGCCGACAGGGTAGGCCATGGCTACACCTTC
>11|-|-|TRBV10-2|TRBJ2-3
CASVYGGTQYF
TGCGCCAGCGTTTACGGGGGTACGCAGTATTTT
>12|once|-|TRBV10-3|TRBJ1-1
CAISSGDTEAFF
TGTGCCATCAGTTCAGGGGACACTGAAGCTTTCTTT
>15|-|TRBD1|TRBV2|TRBJ1-3
CASTLQGANGNTIYF
TGTGCCAGCACGCTACAGGGGGCTAACGGAAACACCATATATTTT
>17|-|-|TRBV7-8|TRBJ1-6
CASSLDPGKGGNSPLHF
TGTGCCAGCAGCTTAGATCCAGGGAAAGGTGGAAATTCACCCCTCCACTTT
>17|once|TRBD1|TRBV6-1|TRBJ1-6
CASSESRWITGGSPLHF
TGTGCCAGCAGTGAAAGTCGTTGGATAACAGGGGGCTCACCCCTCCACTTT
>16|-|-|TRBV3-1/TRBV3-2|TRBJ2-7
CASSIRTPRGSYEQYF
TGTGCCAGCAGCATCCGGACCCCCAGGGGTTCCTACGAGCAGTACTTC
>11|-|-|TRBV6-5|TRBJ2-7
CASSLLYEQYF
TGTGCCAGCAGCCTTTTATACGAGCAGTACTTC
>13|-|-|TRBV21-1|TRBJ1-6
CASTQGRGSPLHF
TGTGCCAGCACCCAAGGCCGAGGATCACCCCTCCACTTT
>13|-|-|TRBV11-2|TRBJ2-7
CASSLQRAYEQYF
TGTGCCAGCAGCTTACAGCGGGCCTACGAGCAGTACTTC
>15|-|TRBD2|TRBV18|TRBJ2-5
CASSPPETSGETQYF
TGTGCCAGCTCACCACCCGAGACTAGCGGTGAGACCCAGTACTTC
>15|-|TRBD1|TRBV11-1|TRBJ2-3
CASSFRTGSTDTQYF
TGTGCCAGCAGCTTTCGGACAGGTAGCACAGATACGCAGTATTTT
>16|-|TRBD1|TRBV6-1|TRBJ1-5
CASSARDRVGNQPQHF
TGTGCCAGCAGTGCCCGCGACAGGGTCGGCAATCAGCCCCAGCATTTT
>15|-|TRBD1|TRBV5-1|TRBJ1-1
CASSLDSRGHTEAFF
TGCGCCAGCAGCTTGGATAGCAGGGGGCACACTGAAGCTTTCTTT
>15|once|-|TRBV2|TRBJ1-6
CASSVGRVGNSPLHF
TGTGCCAGCAGTGTTGGCCGGGTTGGAAATTCACCCCTCCACTTT
>14|-|TRBD1|TRBV6-1|TRBJ2-3
CASSDRGRADTQYF
TGTGCCAGCAGTGACAGGGGGCGGGCAGATACGCAGTATTTT
>13|few|-|TRBV18|TRBJ1-5
CASSPMENQPQHF
TGTGCCAGCTCACCAATGGAGAATCAGCCCCAGCATTTT
>16|-|-|TRBV5-1|TRBJ1-1
CASSLGQRSVNTEAFF
TGCGCCAGCAGCTTGGGACAGCGATCCGTGAACACTGAAGCTTTCTTT
>17|-|-|TRBV7-9|TRBJ1-2
CASSLAFLQAHFYGYTF
TGTGCCAGCAGCTTAGCGTTTTTACAGGCCCATTTCTATGGCTACACCTTC
>13|-|TRBD2|TRBV10-2|TRBJ2-2
CASSPGGTGELFF
TGCGCCAGCAGTCCCGGGGGGACCGGGGAGCTGTTTTTT
>13|-|-|TRBV27|TRBJ2-7
CASSSRGKYEQYF
TGTGCCAGCAGTTCGAGGGGGAAATACGAGCAGTACTTC
>12|-|TRBD1|TRBV5-1|TRBJ1-1
CASSLGTDEAFF
TGCGCCAGCAGCCTGGGGACAGATGAAGCTTTCTTT
>15|few|TRBD2|TRBV3-1/TRBV3-2|TRBJ2-5
CASLLAGGPQETQYF
TGTGCCAGCTTACTAGCGGGGGGGCCCCAAGAGACCCAGTACTTC
>13|-|-|TRBV7-9|TRBJ1-2
CASSLIQGEGYTF
TGTGCCAGCAGCTTAATCCAGGGTGAAGGCTACACCTTC
>14|-|-|TRBV29-1|TRBJ1-2
CSVAGAPANYGYTF
TGCAGCGTTGCAGGGGCCCCCGCTAACTATGGCTACACCTTC
>14|once|TRBD1|TRBV5-4|TRBJ2-7
CASTTKTGDYEQYF
TGTGCCAGCACCACAAAAACAGGGGACTACGAGCAGTACTTC
>14|once|TRBD1|TRBV10-3|TRBJ1-5
CAISEFHRGGPQHF
TGTGCCATCAGTGAGTTCCACAGGGGGGGGCCCCAGCATTTT
>14|-|-|TRBV6-5|TRBJ1-2
CASSQADRLYGYTF
TGTGCCAGCAGCCAAGCGGACAGACTCTATGGCTACACCTTC
>13|-|-|TRBV7-3|TRBJ1-3
CASSPGSGNTIYF
TGTGCCAGCAGCCCAGGCTCTGGAAACACCATATATTTT
>14|-|-|TRBV28|TRBJ1-5
CASSSPEGNQPQHF
TGTGCCAGCAGTTCCCCGGAGGGGAATCAGCCCCAGCATTTT
>12|-|-|TRBV24-1|TRBJ1-1
CATSERGTEAFF
TGTGCCACCAGTGAGAGGGGGACTGAAGCTTTCTTT
>15|few|-|TRBV18|TRBJ2-7
CASSPWGDSSYEQYF
TGTGCCAGCTCACCGTGGGGGGACTCCTCCTACGAGCAGTACTTC
>16|-|-|TRBV18|TRBJ1-2
CASSPLTGLEMKGYTF
TGTGCCAGCTCACCCCTGACGGGGTTAGAAATGAAGGGCTACACCTTC
>15|-|TRBD1|TRBV18|TRBJ1-4
CASSPTGTGVEKLFF
TGTGCCAGCTCACCAACCGGGACAGGGGTTGAAAAACTGTTTTTT
>16|once|TRBD1|TRBV24-1|TRBJ1-5
CATSAATGSGDQPQHF
TGTGCCACCAGTGCCGCGACAGGGAGTGGCGATCAGCCCCAGCATTTT
>14|-|TRBD1|TRBV5-1|TRBJ1-1
CASSGGQVNTEAFF
TGCGCCAGCAGCGGGGGACAGGTGAACACTGAAGCTTTCTTT
>15|-|-|TRBV25-1|TRBJ1-2
CASTSRRGNPDGYTF
TGTGCCAGCACTAGTAGGCGGGGTAACCCCGATGGCTACACCTTC
>15|-|-|TRBV6-5|TRBJ1-2
CASTKGVGADYGYTF
TGTGCCAGCACCAAGGGTGTGGGGGCTGACTATGGCTACACCTTC
>15|-|TRBD1|TRBV28|TRBJ1-2
CASSRGQGAGYGYTF
TGTGCCAGCAGCCGAGGACAGGGGGCGGGCTATGGCTACACCTTC
>17|-|-|TRBV7-8|TRBJ1-6
CASSLGGRGSYNSPLHF
TGTGCCAGCAGCTTAGGTGGGAGGGGATCCTATAATTCACCCCTCCACTTT
>14|-|-|TRBV27|TRBJ1-5
CASSLGGSREPQHF
TGTGCCAGCAGTTTAGGAGGCTCTAGGGAGCCCCAGCATTTT
>13|-|-|TRBV5-1|TRBJ1-2
CASSFMDTYGYTF
TGCGCCAGCAGCTTTATGGACACCTATGGCTACACCTTC
>11|-|-|TRBV6-6|TRBJ1-2
CASSPGNGYTF
TGTGCCAGCAGCCCAGGGAACGGCTACACCTTC
>13|-|-|TRBV19|TRBJ1-1
CASSIEQFTEAFF
TGTGCCAGTAGTATCGAACAGTTCACTGAAGCTTTCTTT
>16|-|-|TRBV7-3|TRBJ2-5
CASSRKGGTGQETQYF
TGTGCCAGCAGTCGTAAGGGGGGGACAGGCCAAGAGACCCAGTACTTC
>14|-|-|TRBV7-7|TRBJ2-3
CASSFGGHTDTQYF
TGTGCTAGCAGCTTTGGCGGCCACACAGATACGCAGTATTTT